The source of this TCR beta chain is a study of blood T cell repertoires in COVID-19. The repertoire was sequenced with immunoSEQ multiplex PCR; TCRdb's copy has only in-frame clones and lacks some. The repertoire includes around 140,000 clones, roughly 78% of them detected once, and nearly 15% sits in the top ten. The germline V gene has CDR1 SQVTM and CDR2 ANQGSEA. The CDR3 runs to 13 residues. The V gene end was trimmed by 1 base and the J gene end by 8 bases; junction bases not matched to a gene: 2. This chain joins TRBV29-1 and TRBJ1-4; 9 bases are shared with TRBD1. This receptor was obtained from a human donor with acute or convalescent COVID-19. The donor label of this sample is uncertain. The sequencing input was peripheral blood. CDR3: CSVEGTGDEKLFF. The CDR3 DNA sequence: TGCAGCGTTGAAGGGACAGGGGACGAAAAACTGTTTTTT. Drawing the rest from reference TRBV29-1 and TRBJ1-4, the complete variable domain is SAVISQKPSRDICQRGTSLTIQCQVDSQVTMMFWYRQQPGQSLTLIATANQGSEATYESGFVIDKFPISRPNLTFSTLTVSNMSPEDSSIYLCSVEGTGDEKLFFGSGTQLSVL.